The present T cell receptor (beta chain) was sequenced within a study of blood T cell repertoires in COVID-19. About the research overall: Sites in the United States, Italy and Spain provided acute and convalescent COVID-19 samples.

All recovered Cohort 3 donors got two negative PCRs, got clearance, or saw symptom resolution. How the authors handled the data: Reference gene primer amplification gave estimated nucleated cell counts. Only in-frame clones appear in the TCRdb table, and some are missing; sequencing was by immunoSEQ multiplex PCR. From that table come the V and J calls and clone size; the DNA was used to work out D and trimming. The sample lists 200,000 to 250,000 clones; 70% to 85% were seen once. This clone was observed a handful of times. Sequencing used PBMCs or T cells enriched from blood (not recorded which). The TCR was taken from a woman aged 55-69 years who had recovered from COVID-19.

Here the CDR3 DNA reads TGCGCCAGCAGCTTGGACAGGGGAGTCTCCTATAGCAATCAGCCCCAGCATTTT. Its protein is CASSLDRGVSYSNQPQHF. V is TRBV5-1 and J is TRBJ1-5; 7 bases match TRBD1. From germline, CDR1 is SGHRS and CDR2 YFSETQ. This CDR3 region has 18 residues. With V trimmed by 0 bases and J by 0 bases, 9 bases remained unmatched.